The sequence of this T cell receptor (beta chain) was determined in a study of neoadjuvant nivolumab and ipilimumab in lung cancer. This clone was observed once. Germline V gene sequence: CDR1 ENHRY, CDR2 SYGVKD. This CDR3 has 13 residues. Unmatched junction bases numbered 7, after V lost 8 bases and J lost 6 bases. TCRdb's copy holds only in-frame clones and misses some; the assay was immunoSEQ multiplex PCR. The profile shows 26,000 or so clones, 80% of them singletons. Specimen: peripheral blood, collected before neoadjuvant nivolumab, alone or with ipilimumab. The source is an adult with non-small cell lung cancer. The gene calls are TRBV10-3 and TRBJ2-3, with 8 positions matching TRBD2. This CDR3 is CAIGTSGVDTQYF. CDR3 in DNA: TGTGCCATCGGTACTAGCGGAGTGGATACGCAGTATTTT.